This T cell receptor (beta chain) derives from a study of blood T cell repertoires in COVID-19. Study in general: The United States, Italy and Spain were the sources of the acute and convalescent COVID-19 samples. PBMCs, B-cell-depleted T cells, or T cells were the source of the cDNA or gDNA that made up the material.

Original processing notes: Amplified reference gene primers provided the basis for estimating nucleated cell counts. The repertoire was sequenced with immunoSEQ multiplex PCR; TCRdb's copy has only in-frame clones and lacks some. V and J calls and clone size are as listed in that table; D and trimming were resolved from the DNA. The sample shows about 230,000 clones, roughly 80% of them seen only once. Germline-derived CDR1 and CDR2 are SGHRS and YFSETQ. This CDR3 region has 14 residues. Trimming cost V 1 base and J 6 bases, with 10 bases left between them. The chain employs TRBV5-1 and TRBJ1-4; D is possibly TRBD1 (6 bases). The clonotype originates from a woman between 65 and 79 years old with active or convalescent COVID-19. The sequenced material came from peripheral blood. The CDR3 DNA reads TGCGCCAGCAGCTTGTGGCCAGGGGATGAAAAACTGTTTTTT. Its protein is CASSLWPGDEKLFF.